This T cell receptor beta chain derives from a study of T cell changes during pregnancy in multiple sclerosis (dated 2019 in TCRdb). In the study overall: In women with multiple sclerosis, the researchers looked at how the T cell repertoire shifted as pregnancy progressed.

About this clone itself: Its antigen remains unidentified. No per-base quality is available; no much larger clone lies one base away.

V loses 2 bases, J loses 9 bases, and the germline ends lie 17 bases apart. The CDR3 sequence holds 16 residues, the cysteine and phenylalanine included. The sequence is cut down to CDR3 DNA, 48 bases in frame from base 1. Libraries were made using the immunoSEQ multiplex PCR assay. TCRdb stores this immuneACCESS table with in-frame sequences only. Part of the clones is absent; in the studies checked, under half of the shortfall reflects unresolved V genes, and no reason is known for the rest. Recorded for this sample are 90,000 or so clones; less than 95% of them occurred a single time. The ten most abundant clones make up around 2% of the sample.

This receptor was taken from a female donor in good health, enrolled as a control in a pregnancy study. This material consisted of peripheral blood, taken in the first trimester of pregnancy. The receptor chain draws on TRBV23-1 and TRBJ1-6; tentative D gene TRBD1, with 5 bases matching. TRBV23-1 is given ORF status, its function remaining uncertain. This receptor carries the CDR3 CASSQRGTIVGSPLHF. Here is the DNA: TGCGCCAGCAGTCAAAGGGGAACTATCGTGGGTTCACCCCTCCACTTT.